This TCR beta chain was documented in a study of T cell responses to AZD1222 COVID-19 vaccine. The study, taken as a whole, reports: Nearly half of spike-specific TCRs reportedly target unmutated variant regions. Dominant at 160-218 and 743-854, vaccine-associated CD4 TCRs also spanned spike. Donors in the cohort were predominantly white British and more often female, and clonal diversity was possibly underestimated. An increase in Spike-specific TCR breadth and depth was observed after two AZD1222 doses.

TCRdb's table, derived via immunoSEQ multiplex PCR, lists solely in-frame clones and lacks some. The sample carries approximately 89,000 clones, about 88% recorded once. Comment on this clone: Its antigen is undetermined.

Germline-derived CDR1 and CDR2 are SNHLY and FYNNEI. The CDR3 runs 14 residues. Between the trimmed V and J ends, which lost 7 bases and 6 bases, there was a span of 16 bases. The sample was peripheral blood, taken on day 0 of AZD1222 vaccination. The chain is built from TRBV2 and TRBJ2-4; D uncertain. This clonotype was sampled from an adult in good health. CDR3 DNA sequence: TGTGCCAGCACTACGGGCCGTACGAGAAACATTCAGTACTTC. Translation: CASTTGRTRNIQYF.